These 15 T cell receptor beta chains were all obtained from the same sample, sequenced in a study of T cell responses to AZD1222 COVID-19 vaccine. Here immunoSEQ multiplex PCR was the method, and the copy in TCRdb shows in-frame clones only, minus some. The sample holds approximately 150,000 clones; approximately 90% are singletons and the top ten take 2.6%. This specimen consisted of peripheral blood, obtained on day 0 of AZD1222 vaccination. The receptors were gathered from an adult in good health.

The chain employs TRBV19 and TRBJ1-2; D not certain. Germline-derived CDR1 and CDR2 are LNHDA and SQIVND (reference sequence). The CDR3 is 14 residues long. Trimming pared 3 bases from V and 8 bases from J, leaving 16 bases between. The CDR3 DNA is TGTGCCAGTAGTATTTCCGGGTTCTCGCCCGGCTACACCTTC. Encoded protein: CASSISGFSPGYTF.

V and J are TRBV6-6 and TRBJ2-7, with 7 bases aligning to TRBD2. Germline assignment: CDR1 MNHNY and CDR2 SVGAGI (reference sequence). Losses at the gene ends were 5 bases for V and 6 bases for J; bases not matched to a gene: 13. The CDR3 has 15 residues. CDR3 residues: CASSLEASGTLEQYF. CDR3 in DNA: TGTGCCAGCAGTCTAGAGGCCAGCGGGACGCTCGAGCAGTACTTC.

This chain connects TRBV19 to TRBJ1-5; 7 bases line up with TRBD1. The germline V gene encodes CDR1 LNHDA and CDR2 SQIVND (reference sequence). Trimming took 7 bases from V and 0 from J; bases not matched to a gene: 9. The CDR3 has 16 residues. In DNA, the CDR3 is TGTGCCAGTACCATTGGGGGACAGAATAGCAATCAGCCCCAGCATTTT. Its translation is CASTIGGQNSNQPQHF.

This sequence joins TRBV30 and TRBJ1-4, with D perhaps TRBD1 (6 bases). Germline loops: CDR1 GTSNPN, CDR2 SVGIG (reference sequence). V was trimmed by 3 bases and J by 6 bases, leaving 14 bases between them. The CDR3 is 14 amino acids. In nucleotides, the CDR3 is TGTGCCTGGAGGGGCGGACCAGGGGATGAAAAACTGTTTTTT. Translated, it gives CAWRGGPGDEKLFF.

This chain links TRBV9 with TRBJ1-5, with TRBD1 as a possible D gene (5 bases). The germline CDR1 and CDR2 sequences are SGDLS and YYNGEE. V was cut by 0 bases and J by 5 bases, with 9 bases left in between. This CDR3 has 14 residues. The CDR3 nucleotides are TGTGCCAGCAGCGTAGCGTTAGGGGATCAGCCCCAGCATTTT. Translating gives CASSVALGDQPQHF.

The chain links TRBV2 to TRBJ2-7; no firm D call. Trimming removed 6 bases at V and 13 bases at J, with 19 bases between. Per the germline V gene, CDR1 is SNHLY and CDR2 is FYNNEI. The CDR3 totals 12 residues. CDR3 in DNA: TGTGCCAGCAGCCGCATGGGCAGTCGGGCTTACTTC. Its protein is CASSRMGSRAYF.

The rearrangement uses TRBV7-9 and TRBJ1-2; D is undetermined. CDR1 and CDR2 from the germline V gene are SEHNR and FQNEAQ (reference sequence). The V end lost 4 bases, the J end lost 7 bases, and 22 bases lay between the germline ends. The CDR3 is 16 residues long. CDR3 coding DNA: TGTGCCAGCAGCTCACTTACCAGAGGAGGTTTGGGTGGCTACACCTTC. Translated, it gives CASSSLTRGGLGGYTF. Full variable domain (missing parts from reference TRBV7-9 and TRBJ1-2): DTGVSQNPRHKITKRGQNVTFRCDPISEHNRLYWYRQTLGQGPEFLTYFQNEAQLEKSRLLSDRFSAERPKGSFSTLEIQRTEQGDSAMYLCASSSLTRGGLGGYTFGSGTRLTVV.

This chain links TRBV7-9 with TRBJ1-3, with unresolved D. The CDR3 loop spans 15 amino acids. Trimming took off 5 bases at V and 1 base at J, with 12 bases between the two ends. From germline, CDR1 is SEHNR and CDR2 FQNEAQ (reference sequence). The CDR3 here is CASSNPGLSGNTIYF. The DNA of the CDR3 is TGTGCCAGCAGCAACCCTGGCCTTTCTGGAAACACCATATATTTT.

This clone came up once. The chain employs TRBV9 and TRBJ2-7; 9 nucleotides line up with TRBD2. Germline lookup yields CDR1 SGDLS and CDR2 YYNGEE. Trimming took 0 bases from V and 7 from J; bases not matched to a gene: 8. This CDR3 region has 15 residues. In nucleotides, the CDR3 is TGTGCCAGCAGCGTAGCGGCTAGCGGGAATGGTGAGCAGTACTTC. Its translation: CASSVAASGNGEQYF.

This chain links TRBV4-1 with TRBJ1-5; D not resolved. CDR3 length equals 16 residues. Trimming took off 1 base at V and 4 bases at J, with 14 bases between the two ends. The germline gives CDR1 MGHRA, CDR2 YSYEKL. The CDR3 sequence is CASSQGRGRRNQPQHF. The CDR3 coding sequence is TGCGCCAGCAGCCAAGGGCGAGGGCGCCGGAATCAGCCCCAGCATTTT.

The chain combines TRBV28 with TRBJ2-1; D is possibly TRBD1 (6 bases). V lost 6 bases and J lost 4, with 16 bases in between. The CDR3 runs to 15 residues. The germline CDR1 and CDR2 sequences are MDHEN and SYDVKM. The CDR3 reads CASRQGRTRYNEQFF. The CDR3 DNA follows: TGTGCCAGCAGACAGGGACGTACTCGGTACAATGAGCAGTTCTTC.

The chain uses TRBV9 and TRBJ1-2, with a weak D call TRBD1 (5 bases). CDR3 length equals 13 residues. Germline values: CDR1 SGDLS, CDR2 YYNGEE. Trimming took 5 bases from V and 5 from J, leaving 13 bases between them. In DNA form, the CDR3 reads TGTGCCAGCAGTCCGGGACGCTGGTATGGCTACACCTTC. It codes for CASSPGRWYGYTF.

This clone was seen just once. A much larger clone lies one base from this, so it may be a read error. The chain couples TRBV19 to TRBJ2-1, with a tentative D call TRBD2 (6 bases). Germline V gene data show CDR1 as LNHDA and CDR2 as SQIVND (reference sequence). Between the trimmed V and J ends, which lost 5 bases and 4 bases, there was a span of 15 bases. The CDR3 totals 15 residues. The CDR3: CASSATSRDYNEQFF. DNA of the CDR3: TGTGCCAGTAGTGCCACTAGCAGGGATTACAATGAGCAGTTCTTC.

The chain couples TRBV6-5 to TRBJ1-2; D perhaps matches TRBD1 (5 bases). Trimming removed 6 bases at V and 5 bases at J, with 13 bases between. CDR1 and CDR2 (germline): MNHEY, SVGAGI. The CDR3 length is 13 residues. CDR3 sequence: CASSPKGPYGYTF. The CDR3 DNA sequence: TGTGCCAGCAGCCCGAAGGGACCTTATGGCTACACCTTC.

The V call is TRBV2, the J call TRBJ2-3; 10 nucleotides line up with TRBD1. This CDR3 comprises 16 residues. Germline CDR1 and CDR2: SNHLY and FYNNEI. Losses at the gene ends were 6 bases for V and 6 bases for J; bases not matched to a gene: 12. The CDR3 reads CASSGQGVRSADTQYF. In DNA form, the CDR3 reads TGTGCCAGCAGCGGACAGGGGGTCAGGAGTGCGGATACGCAGTATTTT.